The 18 T cell receptor beta chains given below trace back to one sample, sequenced in a study of lymphopenia after photon versus proton radiotherapy. Profiling relied on immunoSEQ multiplex PCR, and the TCRdb table lists in-frame clones only, not all of them. The repertoire holds roughly 18,000 clones, approximately 85% seen once, with around 2.9% in the top ten. The sequencing used peripheral blood, collected from a patient treated with photon-based radiotherapy. Source of these receptors: a woman between 45 and 60 years old with pancreatic cancer.

This rearrangement joins TRBV5-4 to TRBJ2-6; D is perhaps TRBD2 (5 bases). The ends were cut back, 2 bases at V and 10 bases at J, with 13 bases in the middle. Per the germline V gene, CDR1 is SGHNT and CDR2 is YYREEE (reference sequence). This CDR3 is built from 14 residues. The CDR3 protein is CASSFAGGRNVLTF. CDR3 in DNA: TGTGCCAGCAGCTTTGCAGGAGGTAGAAACGTCCTGACTTTC.

The chain employs TRBV7-2 and TRBJ2-3; the match to TRBD2 covers 12 bases. CDR3 length: 15 residues. The germline CDR1 and CDR2 sequences are SGHTA and FQGNSA. Trimming at V came to 2 bases and at J to 3 bases, leaving 0 bases not matched to a gene. Here the CDR3 DNA reads TGTGCCAGCAGCTTAACTAGCGGGAGGACAGATACGCAGTATTTT. Its translation is CASSLTSGRTDTQYF.

The chain has TRBV5-1 and TRBJ2-3, with D perhaps TRBD2 (6 bases). The CDR3 is 15 amino acids. Germline V gives CDR1 SGHRS, CDR2 YFSETQ. Trimming took 0 bases from V and 5 from J, leaving 13 bases between them. In DNA form, the CDR3 reads TGCGCCAGCAGCTTGGCCGGGGCCGGGGGAGATACGCAGTATTTT. Protein product: CASSLAGAGGDTQYF.

This rearrangement joins TRBV9 to TRBJ2-5; 12 bases align to TRBD1. Trimming took 0 bases from V and 5 from J; bases not matched to a gene: 2. Per germline, CDR1 SGDLS and CDR2 YYNGEE. The CDR3 loop spans 15 amino acids. The CDR3 DNA reads as TGTGCCAGCAGCGTAGGCGGGACAGGGGGCGAGACCCAGTACTTC. It codes for CASSVGGTGGETQYF. Combining the CDR3 with reference TRBV9 and TRBJ2-5 gives the whole variable domain DSGVTQTPKHLITATGQRVTLRCSPRSGDLSVYWYQQSLDQGLQFLIQYYNGEERAKGNILERFSAQQFPDLHSELNLSSLELGDSALYFCASSVGGTGGETQYFGPGTRLLVL.

This sequence joins TRBV5-1 and TRBJ2-1; TRBD2 matches 8 bases. The germline V gene has CDR1 SGHRS and CDR2 YFSETQ. The CDR3 spans 15 residues. V lost 2 bases and J lost 8; bases outside the gene matches: 9. The CDR3, as DNA: TGCGCCAGCAGCTTAAGGGGACTAGGAGGGGATGAGCAGTTCTTC. This sequence encodes CASSLRGLGGDEQFF.

J is TRBJ1-1 and V is TRBV10-3; possible D gene TRBD1, 6 bases. The CDR3 runs to 12 residues. Germline loops: CDR1 ENHRY, CDR2 SYGVKD. Trimming took 6 bases from V and 8 from J, leaving 13 bases between them. The CDR3 sequence: CAIRPPTGEAFF. DNA of the CDR3: TGTGCCATCAGACCTCCGACAGGAGAAGCTTTCTTT.

This CDR3 reads CASSPPRGTGRVNTEAFF. In DNA, the CDR3 is TGTGCCAGCTCACCCCCTCGGGGGACAGGGAGAGTGAACACTGAAGCTTTCTTT. The V gene is TRBV18, the J gene TRBJ1-1; 9 positions agree with TRBD1. This CDR3 region has 18 residues. The V and J ends lost 3 bases and 0 bases, in that order; junction bases with no gene match: 11. In germline, CDR1 is KGHSH, CDR2 LQKENI.

The chain employs TRBV19 and TRBJ2-7; TRBD1 might be the D (6 bases). V was shortened by 8 bases and J by 3 bases, with 14 bases between the two germline ends. This CDR3 comprises 13 residues. The V gene's germline CDR1 is LNHDA and CDR2 SQIVND (reference sequence). This CDR3 is CASSTGIHYEQYF. CDR3 bases: TGTGCCAGTTCAACAGGGATCCACTACGAGCAGTACTTC.

The chain employs TRBV14 and TRBJ1-1; 7 bases align to TRBD1. Germline CDR1 and CDR2: SGHDN and FVKESK. J gave up 0 bases and V 0 bases, and 4 bases lay outside the gene matches. This CDR3 is built from 16 residues. CDR3 nucleotide sequence: TGTGCCAGCAGCCAAGATCGTGGGACAGTGAACACTGAAGCTTTCTTT. Its protein is CASSQDRGTVNTEAFF.

The chain uses TRBV18 and TRBJ1-4; D uncertain. Germline values: CDR1 KGHSH, CDR2 LQKENI. The CDR3 loop spans 15 amino acids. V was cut by 3 bases and J by 0 bases, with 8 bases left in between. For the CDR3, the DNA is TGTGCCAGCTCACCCTGGGGTGCAACTAATGAAAAACTGTTTTTT. Protein sequence: CASSPWGATNEKLFF.

The chain links TRBV6-6 to TRBJ2-2; TRBD2 matches at 8 bases. The CDR3 is 15 amino acids. Per germline, CDR1 MNHNY and CDR2 SVGAGI (reference sequence). Trimming at V came to 5 bases and at J to 4 bases, leaving 6 bases not matched to a gene. This CDR3 reads CASSTRSGGTGELFF. The CDR3 DNA reads TGTGCCAGCAGTACGCGGAGCGGGGGCACCGGGGAGCTGTTTTTT.

The chain employs TRBV4-3 and TRBJ2-2; weak D call: TRBD1 (6 bases). CDR1 is LGHNA and CDR2 is YSLEER in the germline V gene. V was cut by 0 bases and J by 7 bases, with 15 bases left in between. CDR3 length: 16 amino acids. CDR3 region: CASSQDVRQGFGELFF. The DNA for the CDR3 is TGCGCCAGCAGCCAAGATGTACGGCAGGGGTTCGGGGAGCTGTTTTTT.

This chain connects TRBV27 to TRBJ1-5; unclear D gene. V was shortened by 3 bases and J by 1 base, with 4 bases between the two germline ends. CDR1 and CDR2 from the germline V gene are MNHEY and SMNVEV (reference sequence). The CDR3 has 13 amino acids. The CDR3 protein is CASSLRSNQPQHF. The CDR3 region has the DNA TGTGCCAGCAGTTTGAGGAGCAATCAGCCCCAGCATTTT.

This clone was counted a few times. An end of the junction differs from the germline gene, which may be a read error. The V and J genes are TRBV5-1 and TRBJ2-1, with D possibly called TRBD1 or TRBD2 (5 bases each). The CDR3 consists of 14 residues. Germline CDR1 and CDR2: SGHRS and YFSETQ. CDR3: CASSWGGGYSEQFF. Here the CDR3 DNA reads TGCGCCAGCAGCTGGGGTGGGGGTTACAGTGAGCAGTTCTTC.

This rearrangement joins TRBV6-5 to TRBJ2-6, with TRBD1 identical over 9 bases. Germline-derived CDR1 and CDR2 are MNHEY and SVGAGI. The CDR3 consists of 15 residues. V lost 5 bases to trimming and J lost 3 bases; unmatched junction nucleotides: 2. CDR3 sequence reads: CASSRQGDGANVLTF. For the CDR3, the DNA is TGTGCCAGCAGTAGACAGGGGGATGGGGCCAACGTCCTGACTTTC.

This clone appeared once. The chain uses TRBV29-1 and TRBJ2-6; D is ambiguous. Trimming stripped 5 bases from V and 0 bases from J, with 5 bases between. Per germline, CDR1 SQVTM and CDR2 ANQGSEA. There are 13 residues in the CDR3. The CDR3 spells CSVTVSGANVLTF. For the CDR3, the DNA is TGCAGCGTTACTGTCTCTGGGGCCAACGTCCTGACTTTC.

This clone has only a few counts. The chain uses TRBV28 and TRBJ1-5; 9 bases line up with TRBD1. V was clipped by 6 bases and J by 3 bases; unmatched bases: 9. Per the germline V gene, CDR1 is MDHEN and CDR2 is SYDVKM. The CDR3 loop spans 16 amino acids. CDR3 nucleotide sequence: TGTGCCAGCAGATCCGGGACAGGGTTTCTCAATCAGCCCCAGCATTTT. This sequence encodes CASRSGTGFLNQPQHF.

The chain has TRBV5-4 and TRBJ2-2; D is undetermined. V lost 2 bases and J lost 0, with 2 bases in between. Germline-derived CDR1 and CDR2 are SGHNT and YYREEE (reference sequence). The CDR3 totals 13 residues. The CDR3 region is CASSFPNTGELFF. The CDR3 DNA sequence: TGTGCCAGCAGCTTTCCGAACACCGGGGAGCTGTTTTTT. Based on the CDR3 plus reference TRBV5-4 and TRBJ2-2, the full variable domain is ETGVTQSPTHLIKTRGQQVTLRCSSQSGHNTVSWYQQALGQGPQFIFQYYREEENGRGNFPPRFSGLQFPNYSSELNVNALELDDSALYLCASSFPNTGELFFGEGSRLTVL.